Listed below are T cell receptor beta chains from one sample, sequenced in a study of cytomegalovirus exposure and HLA in healthy donors. Sequencing used immunoSEQ multiplex PCR; TCRdb keeps in-frame clones, though not all of them. The sample has about 140,000 clones, around 80% seen once; the top ten hold 2.5% to 3%. Sequenced sample: PBMCs. The receptor source for this set is a female donor in good health and CMV-seronegative. The CDR3 runs from the conserved cysteine through the conserved F or W. Each record gives: CDR3 protein, CDR3 DNA, J gene, CDR3 length, D gene, V gene, clone size. D genes are given only for firm matches. Expanded clones are given a class, and other clones once, few, many or no size at all.

CDR3: CASSPGGANYGYTF
DNA: TGTGCCAGCAGTCCAGGGGGCGCCAACTATGGCTACACCTTC
J: TRBJ1-2
length: 14
D: TRBD1
V: TRBV6-5
size: -

CDR3: CASLVSGRTGDTQYF
DNA: TGTGCCAGCCTCGTGTCCGGTCGAACCGGGGATACGCAGTATTTT
J: TRBJ2-3
length: 15
D: -
V: TRBV6-1
size: few

CDR3: CASSTGTFNTGELFF
DNA: TGTGCCAGCAGCACCGGGACTTTTAACACCGGGGAGCTGTTTTTT
J: TRBJ2-2
length: 15
D: -
V: TRBV5-6
size: -

CDR3: CSSSLGTGYDEAFF
DNA: TGTTCCAGCAGCTTAGGGACAGGGTACGACGAAGCTTTCTTT
J: TRBJ1-1
length: 14
D: TRBD1
V: TRBV7-9
size: -

CDR3: CSARGHTIYF
DNA: TGCAGTGCTAGGGGCCACACCATATATTTT
J: TRBJ1-3
length: 10
D: -
V: TRBV20-1
size: -

CDR3: CASSLYRDTEAFF
DNA: TGTGCCAGTAGTCTCTACAGAGACACTGAAGCTTTCTTT
J: TRBJ1-1
length: 13
D: -
V: TRBV19
size: -

CDR3: CASSFAGANNEQFF
DNA: TGTGCCAGCAGCTTTGCGGGAGCAAACAATGAGCAGTTCTTC
J: TRBJ2-1
length: 14
D: TRBD2
V: TRBV5-6
size: -

CDR3: CASSLAGVEWPQHF
DNA: TGCGCCAGCAGCTTGGCAGGCGTTGAGTGGCCCCAGCATTTT
J: TRBJ1-5
length: 14
D: -
V: TRBV5-1
size: -

CDR3: CASSLARGPGFYEQYF
DNA: TGCGCCAGCAGCTTGGCCAGGGGGCCCGGTTTTTACGAGCAGTACTTC
J: TRBJ2-7
length: 16
D: TRBD1
V: TRBV5-1
size: -

CDR3: CASSSRSNYGYTF
DNA: TGCGCCAGCAGCTCCAGGTCTAACTATGGCTACACCTTC
J: TRBJ1-2
length: 13
D: -
V: TRBV5-1
size: few

CDR3: CASSLGQGSTQPQHF
DNA: TGTGCCAGCAGCCTGGGACAGGGGAGTACTCAGCCCCAGCATTTT
J: TRBJ1-5
length: 15
D: TRBD1
V: TRBV6-1
size: -

CDR3: CASSLVGWSFGTEAFF
DNA: TGTGCCAGCAGTTTGGTAGGATGGAGTTTCGGCACTGAAGCTTTCTTT
J: TRBJ1-1
length: 16
D: -
V: TRBV28
size: -

CDR3: CASSYNYEQFF
DNA: TGTGCCAGCAGTTACAACTATGAGCAGTTCTTC
J: TRBJ2-1
length: 11
D: -
V: TRBV6-6
size: -

CDR3: CASSRGTASSTDTQYF
DNA: TGCGCCAGCAGCCGCGGGACAGCCTCTAGCACAGATACGCAGTATTTT
J: TRBJ2-3
length: 16
D: -
V: TRBV5-1
size: -

CDR3: CASSPSGGIYGYTF
DNA: TGTGCCAGCAGTCCCTCGGGAGGGATCTATGGCTACACCTTC
J: TRBJ1-2
length: 14
D: -
V: TRBV27
size: -

CDR3: CASSLMGNSYEQYF
DNA: TGTGCCAGCAGCTTAATGGGCAACTCCTACGAGCAGTACTTC
J: TRBJ2-7
length: 14
D: -
V: TRBV7-9
size: once

CDR3: CASSRDREGGGYTF
DNA: TGTGCCAGCAGCAGGGACAGGGAAGGGGGTGGCTACACCTTC
J: TRBJ1-2
length: 14
D: TRBD1
V: TRBV5-7
size: -

CDR3: CASRAGVVREQFF
DNA: TGTGCCAGCAGAGCGGGAGTAGTCCGGGAGCAGTTCTTC
J: TRBJ2-1
length: 13
D: TRBD2
V: TRBV28
size: few